These T cell receptor beta chains were read from a single sample in a study of blood T cell repertoires in COVID-19. The method was immunoSEQ multiplex PCR; TCRdb's version includes in-frame clones alone and lacks a portion of them. The table has about 33,000 clones, 70% to 90% seen once. Sequenced sample: peripheral blood. These TCRs come from a woman over 75 with active or convalescent COVID-19. Each CDR3 is given with its conserved first and last residue. Fields, in order: J gene, V gene, clone size, D gene, CDR3 protein, CDR3 DNA. D genes are given only for firm matches. Clone size, where shown, is once, few, many, or a class for clones that have expanded.

J gene: TRBJ1-1; V gene: TRBV28; clone size: .; D gene: .; CDR3 protein: CASSLLRTEAFF; CDR3 DNA: TGTGCCAGCAGTTTACTTCGTACTGAAGCTTTCTTT
J gene: TRBJ1-1; V gene: TRBV3-1/TRBV3-2; clone size: .; D gene: TRBD1; CDR3 protein: CASSRRDSLSEAFF; CDR3 DNA: TGTGCCAGCAGCCGCCGGGACAGCTTATCTGAAGCTTTCTTT
J gene: TRBJ1-5; V gene: TRBV6-6; clone size: .; D gene: .; CDR3 protein: CASSPPGGNQPQHF; CDR3 DNA: TGTGCCAGCAGTCCCCCCGGGGGCAATCAGCCCCAGCATTTT
J gene: TRBJ1-2; V gene: TRBV3-1/TRBV3-2; clone size: once; D gene: .; CDR3 protein: CASSQAGSGYTF; CDR3 DNA: TGTGCCAGCAGCCAGGCAGGTAGTGGCTACACCTTC
J gene: TRBJ1-2; V gene: TRBV6-5; clone size: .; D gene: TRBD1; CDR3 protein: CASSPTGGFNYGYTF; CDR3 DNA: TGTGCCAGCAGCCCGACAGGGGGGTTCAACTATGGCTACACCTTC
J gene: TRBJ1-5; V gene: TRBV29-1; clone size: .; D gene: TRBD1; CDR3 protein: CSVVEGQGGNQPQHF; CDR3 DNA: TGCAGCGTTGTAGAGGGACAGGGAGGCAATCAGCCCCAGCATTTT
J gene: TRBJ1-3; V gene: TRBV28; clone size: .; D gene: .; CDR3 protein: CASSPAGGAPGNTIYF; CDR3 DNA: TGTGCCAGCAGTCCCGCCGGGGGGGCACCTGGAAACACCATATATTTT
J gene: TRBJ2-7; V gene: TRBV11-3; clone size: .; D gene: .; CDR3 protein: CASSLVSGGGPEQYF; CDR3 DNA: TGTGCCAGCAGCTTAGTGAGTGGTGGGGGCCCCGAGCAGTACTTC
J gene: TRBJ2-5; V gene: TRBV3-1/TRBV3-2; clone size: .; D gene: TRBD2; CDR3 protein: CASSQRTSGRGETQYF; CDR3 DNA: TGTGCCAGCAGCCAACGGACTAGCGGGAGAGGTGAGACCCAGTACTTC
J gene: TRBJ2-3; V gene: TRBV7-2; clone size: .; D gene: TRBD2; CDR3 protein: CASSPQASGRKDTQYF; CDR3 DNA: TGTGCCAGCAGCCCACAAGCTAGCGGGAGGAAGGATACGCAGTATTTT
J gene: TRBJ1-1; V gene: TRBV2; clone size: few; D gene: TRBD1; CDR3 protein: CASSETGVFTEAFF; CDR3 DNA: TGTGCCAGCAGTGAGACAGGGGTTTTCACTGAAGCTTTCTTT
J gene: TRBJ1-3; V gene: TRBV3-1/TRBV3-2; clone size: .; D gene: .; CDR3 protein: CASSQHPGRALGNTIYF; CDR3 DNA: TGTGCCAGCAGCCAACATCCCGGCAGGGCGTTGGGAAACACCATATATTTT
J gene: TRBJ2-3; V gene: TRBV7-3; clone size: .; D gene: TRBD1; CDR3 protein: CASSLEGASTDTQYF; CDR3 DNA: TGTGCCAGCAGCTTAGAGGGGGCTAGCACAGATACGCAGTATTTT
J gene: TRBJ1-4; V gene: TRBV2; clone size: .; D gene: .; CDR3 protein: CASSPLREKLFF; CDR3 DNA: TGTGCCAGCAGTCCTTTGAGGGAAAAACTGTTTTTT
J gene: TRBJ1-1; V gene: TRBV9; clone size: .; D gene: .; CDR3 protein: CASSVAREGNTEAFF; CDR3 DNA: TGTGCCAGCAGCGTAGCCAGGGAAGGGAACACTGAAGCTTTCTTT
J gene: TRBJ1-2; V gene: TRBV28; clone size: .; D gene: .; CDR3 protein: CASSRTSGYTF; CDR3 DNA: TGTGCCAGCAGCCGCACATCTGGCTACACCTTC
J gene: TRBJ1-1; V gene: TRBV10-3; clone size: once; D gene: TRBD1; CDR3 protein: CAISEGTGWTEAFF; CDR3 DNA: TGTGCCATCAGTGAGGGGACAGGGTGGACTGAAGCTTTCTTT
J gene: TRBJ1-2; V gene: TRBV28; clone size: .; D gene: .; CDR3 protein: CASSGEGGYTF; CDR3 DNA: TGTGCCAGCAGCGGGGAAGGTGGCTACACCTTC
J gene: TRBJ2-2; V gene: TRBV27; clone size: .; D gene: .; CDR3 protein: CASSLRAEGGRGGELFF; CDR3 DNA: TGTGCCAGCAGTTTGAGGGCCGAGGGGGGGCGAGGCGGGGAGCTGTTTTTT
J gene: TRBJ1-2; V gene: TRBV19; clone size: .; D gene: .; CDR3 protein: CASSTSQGYGYTF; CDR3 DNA: TGTGCCAGTAGTACTTCCCAGGGCTATGGCTACACCTTC
J gene: TRBJ2-5; V gene: TRBV3-1/TRBV3-2; clone size: .; D gene: TRBD2; CDR3 protein: CASSSGLPQETQYF; CDR3 DNA: TGTGCCAGCTCATCGGGACTACCACAAGAGACCCAGTACTTC
J gene: TRBJ1-4; V gene: TRBV9; clone size: .; D gene: .; CDR3 protein: CASSKHRETNEKLFF; CDR3 DNA: TGTGCCAGCAGCAAGCACCGCGAAACTAATGAAAAACTGTTTTTT
J gene: TRBJ2-3; V gene: TRBV5-1; clone size: .; D gene: TRBD2; CDR3 protein: CASSPTGGLVPDTQYF; CDR3 DNA: TGCGCCAGCAGCCCGACGGGGGGACTAGTACCCGATACGCAGTATTTT
J gene: TRBJ1-1; V gene: TRBV6-5; clone size: .; D gene: TRBD1; CDR3 protein: CASSKPGGNTEAFF; CDR3 DNA: TGTGCCAGCAGTAAACCAGGGGGAAACACTGAAGCTTTCTTT
J gene: TRBJ1-4; V gene: TRBV7-8; clone size: .; D gene: .; CDR3 protein: CASSFGAGRLGNEKLFF; CDR3 DNA: TGTGCCAGCAGCTTTGGGGCAGGGCGATTGGGTAATGAAAAACTGTTTTTT
J gene: TRBJ2-1; V gene: TRBV7-3; clone size: .; D gene: .; CDR3 protein: CASSRPLGEQFF; CDR3 DNA: TGTGCCAGCAGCCGGCCACTAGGAGAGCAGTTCTTC
J gene: TRBJ2-1; V gene: TRBV4-3; clone size: .; D gene: TRBD2; CDR3 protein: CASSQGLGFYEQFF; CDR3 DNA: TGCGCCAGCAGCCAGGGACTAGGATTCTATGAGCAGTTCTTC
J gene: TRBJ2-3; V gene: TRBV11-2; clone size: .; D gene: TRBD2; CDR3 protein: CASSLGVSGGPDTQYF; CDR3 DNA: TGTGCCAGCAGCTTAGGGGTTAGCGGGGGGCCAGATACGCAGTATTTT
J gene: TRBJ2-7; V gene: TRBV4-2; clone size: .; D gene: TRBD1; CDR3 protein: CASSQGRTGVEQYF; CDR3 DNA: TGTGCCAGCAGCCAAGGCAGGACAGGGGTCGAGCAGTACTTC
J gene: TRBJ1-6; V gene: TRBV5-1; clone size: .; D gene: TRBD1; CDR3 protein: CASSRGEGGDSPLHF; CDR3 DNA: TGCGCCAGCAGCCGCGGCGAAGGGGGCGATTCACCCCTCCACTTT
J gene: TRBJ2-2; V gene: TRBV9; clone size: .; D gene: .; CDR3 protein: CASSVVPVGELFF; CDR3 DNA: TGTGCCAGCAGCGTTGTCCCGGTCGGGGAGCTGTTTTTT
J gene: TRBJ2-2; V gene: TRBV7-9; clone size: .; D gene: .; CDR3 protein: CASSPLGELFF; CDR3 DNA: TGTGCCAGCAGCCCCCTCGGGGAGCTGTTTTTT
J gene: TRBJ2-1; V gene: TRBV20-1; clone size: .; D gene: .; CDR3 protein: CSASLWGRQVDEQFF; CDR3 DNA: TGCAGTGCTAGTTTGTGGGGGCGACAGGTCGATGAGCAGTTCTTC
J gene: TRBJ2-1; V gene: TRBV7-3; clone size: .; D gene: TRBD2; CDR3 protein: CASSLGGGSYNEQFF; CDR3 DNA: TGTGCCAGCAGCTTGGGCGGGGGGAGTTACAATGAGCAGTTCTTC
J gene: TRBJ1-2; V gene: TRBV28; clone size: .; D gene: .; CDR3 protein: CASTRDTGYGYTF; CDR3 DNA: TGTGCCAGCACCCGGGATACTGGCTATGGCTACACCTTC
J gene: TRBJ1-5; V gene: TRBV28; clone size: .; D gene: TRBD1; CDR3 protein: CASSSPGQSLWQPQHF; CDR3 DNA: TGTGCCAGCAGTTCTCCGGGACAGAGCTTATGGCAGCCCCAGCATTTT
J gene: TRBJ2-2; V gene: TRBV5-1; clone size: .; D gene: .; CDR3 protein: CASSLDSHGELFF; CDR3 DNA: TGCGCCAGCAGCTTGGACAGTCACGGGGAGCTGTTTTTT
J gene: TRBJ2-4; V gene: TRBV5-1; clone size: .; D gene: .; CDR3 protein: CASSLDSAKNIQYF; CDR3 DNA: TGCGCCAGCAGCTTGGACTCAGCCAAAAACATTCAGTACTTC
J gene: TRBJ2-5; V gene: TRBV11-3; clone size: .; D gene: .; CDR3 protein: CASSTLLVSETQYF; CDR3 DNA: TGTGCCAGCAGCACCTTACTAGTGTCGGAGACCCAGTACTTC
J gene: TRBJ2-1; V gene: TRBV9; clone size: .; D gene: .; CDR3 protein: CASSSPEGYQTNEQFF; CDR3 DNA: TGTGCCAGCAGCTCCCCCGAGGGTTACCAAACCAATGAGCAGTTCTTC
J gene: TRBJ2-7; V gene: TRBV5-4; clone size: .; D gene: .; CDR3 protein: CASSLNGAAAYEQYF; CDR3 DNA: TGTGCCAGCAGCTTGAACGGAGCGGCCGCCTACGAGCAGTACTTC
J gene: TRBJ1-2; V gene: TRBV28; clone size: .; D gene: .; CDR3 protein: CASSSGVGGLYGYTF; CDR3 DNA: TGTGCCAGCAGTTCAGGGGTGGGCGGGCTCTATGGCTACACCTTC
J gene: TRBJ2-3; V gene: TRBV3-1/TRBV3-2; clone size: .; D gene: .; CDR3 protein: CASSQGTPQRTDTQYF; CDR3 DNA: TGTGCCAGCAGCCAAGGAACTCCCCAACGCACAGATACGCAGTATTTT
J gene: TRBJ2-3; V gene: TRBV5-1; clone size: .; D gene: TRBD2; CDR3 protein: CASSLLAREGTDTQYF; CDR3 DNA: TGCGCCAGCAGCTTGTTGGCCAGGGAGGGAACAGATACGCAGTATTTT
J gene: TRBJ1-4; V gene: TRBV30; clone size: few; D gene: TRBD1; CDR3 protein: CAWSPSDRGEKLFF; CDR3 DNA: TGTGCCTGGAGTCCCTCGGACAGGGGGGAAAAACTGTTTTTT
J gene: TRBJ1-5; V gene: TRBV6-5; clone size: .; D gene: TRBD1; CDR3 protein: CASRLGTGGNQPQHF; CDR3 DNA: TGTGCCAGCAGGCTAGGGACAGGGGGAAATCAGCCCCAGCATTTT
J gene: TRBJ1-4; V gene: TRBV24-1; clone size: .; D gene: .; CDR3 protein: CATSDSGATNEKLFF; CDR3 DNA: TGTGCCACCAGTGACTCAGGTGCAACTAATGAAAAACTGTTTTTT
J gene: TRBJ2-1; V gene: TRBV13; clone size: .; D gene: TRBD1; CDR3 protein: CASSWAGGENEQFF; CDR3 DNA: TGTGCCAGCAGCTGGGCAGGGGGCGAAAATGAGCAGTTCTTC
J gene: TRBJ2-1; V gene: TRBV30; clone size: .; D gene: .; CDR3 protein: CAWSVRRDNEQFF; CDR3 DNA: TGTGCCTGGAGTGTTCGCAGGGACAATGAGCAGTTCTTC
J gene: TRBJ2-2; V gene: TRBV27; clone size: .; D gene: .; CDR3 protein: CASSSQGRLTGELFF; CDR3 DNA: TGTGCCAGCAGTTCCCAGGGGCGACTCACCGGGGAGCTGTTTTTT
J gene: TRBJ2-5; V gene: TRBV2; clone size: .; D gene: TRBD1; CDR3 protein: CASSAGQQETQYF; CDR3 DNA: TGTGCCAGCAGTGCGGGACAGCAAGAGACCCAGTACTTC
J gene: TRBJ2-5; V gene: TRBV10-3; clone size: .; D gene: TRBD2; CDR3 protein: CAISSGMGQETQYF; CDR3 DNA: TGTGCCATCAGCAGCGGGATGGGCCAAGAGACCCAGTACTTC
J gene: TRBJ2-7; V gene: TRBV7-9; clone size: once; D gene: TRBD1; CDR3 protein: CASSDAGTGLYEQYF; CDR3 DNA: TGTGCCAGCAGCGATGCCGGGACAGGGTTGTACGAGCAGTACTTC
J gene: TRBJ2-1; V gene: TRBV9; clone size: .; D gene: .; CDR3 protein: CASSAARAYNEQFF; CDR3 DNA: TGTGCCAGCAGCGCCGCTCGAGCCTACAATGAGCAGTTCTTC
J gene: TRBJ1-1; V gene: TRBV23-1; clone size: .; D gene: TRBD1; CDR3 protein: CASSRGDRANTEAFF; CDR3 DNA: TGCGCCAGCAGCCGGGGGGACAGGGCGAACACTGAAGCTTTCTTT
J gene: TRBJ2-7; V gene: TRBV14; clone size: once; D gene: .; CDR3 protein: CASSQGLEQYF; CDR3 DNA: TGTGCCAGCAGCCAGGGGCTCGAGCAGTACTTC